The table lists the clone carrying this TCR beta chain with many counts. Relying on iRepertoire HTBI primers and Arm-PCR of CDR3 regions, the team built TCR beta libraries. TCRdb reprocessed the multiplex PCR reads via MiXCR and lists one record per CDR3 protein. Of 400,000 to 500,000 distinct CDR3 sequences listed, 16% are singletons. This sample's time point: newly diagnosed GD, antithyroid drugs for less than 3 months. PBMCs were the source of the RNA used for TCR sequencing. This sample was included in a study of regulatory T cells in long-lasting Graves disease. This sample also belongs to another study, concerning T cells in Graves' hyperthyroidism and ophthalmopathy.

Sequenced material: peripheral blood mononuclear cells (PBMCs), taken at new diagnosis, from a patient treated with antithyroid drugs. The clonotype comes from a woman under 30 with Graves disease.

CDR3: CASSSLTGDYGYTF. In DNA form, the CDR3 reads TGTGCCAGCAGCTCCCTGACAGGGGATTACGGCTACACCTTC. The chain combines TRBV11-2 with TRBJ1-2; TRBD1 matches 8 bases. CDR1 is SGHAT, CDR2 FQNNGV, per germline. CDR3 length: 14 amino acids. The ends lost 4 bases at V and 8 bases at J; junction bases unmatched: 9. Full variable domain (missing parts from reference TRBV11-2 and TRBJ1-2): EAGVAQSPRYKIIEKRQSVAFWCNPISGHATLYWYQQILGQGPKLLIQFQNNGVVDDSQLPKDRFSAERLKGVDSTLKIQPAKLEDSAVYLCASSSLTGDYGYTFGSGTRLTVV.